This passage covers 24 T cell receptor beta chains from one sample sequenced in a study of HIV-infected patients and healthy controls. Alpha and beta constant-region primers primed reverse transcription of about 0.5 ug RNA. Each of the alpha and beta chains got its own library through chain-specific third strand synthesis with indices. TCRdb passed the 5' RACE reads through MiXCR, listing each CDR3 protein once. The data show over 15,000 distinct CDR3 sequences, with 6.5% to 7.5% seen just once and around 8% held by the top ten. All unsorted peripheral T cells were captured because whole blood was used without fractionation. The sample consisted of blood. These receptors originate from an adult in good health.

In its sample, this clonotype is medium-sized. V gene TRBV3-1 combines with J gene TRBJ2-5, with D perhaps assigned TRBD1 or TRBD2 (5 bases each). From germline, CDR1 is LGHDT and CDR2 YNNKEL (reference sequence). Trimming stripped 2 bases from V and 4 bases from J, with 8 bases between. CDR3 length: 13 residues. The CDR3 DNA sequence: TGTGCCAGCAGCCAATCCGGGGCAGAGACCCAGTACTTC. Translated, it gives CASSQSGAETQYF.

This clonotype was picked up many times. This rearrangement joins TRBV27 to TRBJ2-5, with 8 bases fitting TRBD1. Germline CDR1 and CDR2: MNHEY and SMNVEV (reference sequence). V lost 8 bases to trimming and J lost 4 bases; unmatched junction nucleotides: 9. The CDR3 totals 14 residues. Here the CDR3 DNA reads TGTGCCAGCGGGAGACAGGGGAGTCGAGAGACCCAGTACTTC. It codes for CASGRQGSRETQYF.

This clonotype appeared many times. This chain uses TRBV30 with TRBJ1-2; TRBD1 might be the D (5 bases). The germline V and J ends were trimmed by 5 bases and 8 bases, with 15 bases remaining between them. This CDR3 has 12 residues. Germline CDR1 and CDR2: GTSNPN and SVGIG (reference sequence). The CDR3 DNA sequence: TGTGCCTGGTTGAGGGGCGCCTCGGGCTACACCTTC. Its translation: CAWLRGASGYTF.

This clonotype was seen at least ten times. The V gene is TRBV20-1, the J gene TRBJ2-3, with 10 bases matching TRBD2. The CDR3 has 15 amino acids. Trimming cost V 0 bases and J 0 bases; bases outside gene matches: 0. CDR1 DFQATT and CDR2 SNEGSKA come from the germline V gene (reference sequence). Here the CDR3 DNA reads TGCAGTGCTAGAGAGACTAGCGGGAGCACAGATACGCAGTATTTT. Translation: CSARETSGSTDTQYF.

This clonotype was recorded at least ten times. The chain employs TRBV18 and TRBJ2-1; 9 bases are a match to TRBD2. The CDR3 extends over 16 amino acids. Trimming at V came to 0 bases and at J to 8 bases, leaving 8 bases not matched to a gene. CDR1 is KGHSH, CDR2 LQKENI, per germline. CDR3 region: CASSPPRAGGRDEQFF. The DNA of the CDR3 is TGTGCCAGCTCACCACCACGGGCGGGGGGGCGCGATGAGCAGTTCTTC.

This clonotype came up many times. The genes are TRBV29-1 and TRBJ1-1; weak D call: TRBD1 (6 bases). CDR1 and CDR2 from the germline V gene are SQVTM and ANQGSEA. V lost 6 bases and J 0 bases, leaving 14 bases between the germline ends. The CDR3 runs 14 residues. In DNA, the CDR3 is TGCAGCGTAATCACAGGGCAGATGAACACTGAAGCTTTCTTT. Protein product: CSVITGQMNTEAFF.

By sample fraction, this clonotype is medium-sized. This sequence joins TRBV5-1 and TRBJ2-3; 9 bases line up with TRBD2. This CDR3 is built from 16 residues. V gave up 0 bases and J gave up 2 bases; unmatched junction bases: 4. Per germline, CDR1 SGHRS and CDR2 YFSETQ. In nucleotides, the CDR3 is TGCGCCAGCAGCTTGGGCAGCGGGAGGCTCACAGATACGCAGTATTTT. Amino acid sequence: CASSLGSGRLTDTQYF.

This clonotype was found many times. This chain connects TRBV30 to TRBJ2-7, with 11 bases lining up with TRBD1. The CDR3 runs 14 residues. CDR1 GTSNPN and CDR2 SVGIG come from the germline V gene (reference sequence). Trimming at V came to 5 bases and at J to 6 bases, leaving 9 bases not matched to a gene. The DNA of the CDR3 is TGTGCCTGGGATACCGGGACAGGGGGTCGCGAGCAGTACTTC. Translating gives CAWDTGTGGREQYF.

This clonotype was counted only a few times. This chain's CDR3 is CATSRDTGTSGTYEQYF. In DNA, the CDR3 is TGTGCCACCAGCAGAGACACGGGGACTAGCGGAACCTACGAGCAGTACTTC. The chain uses TRBV15 and TRBJ2-7; 11 positions match TRBD2. The CDR3 extends over 17 amino acids. Per germline, CDR1 LNHNV and CDR2 YYDKDF (reference sequence). With V trimmed by 0 bases and J by 2 bases, 6 bases remained unmatched.

This clonotype was seen many times. The chain uses TRBV24-1 and TRBJ1-1; D is ambiguous. V lost 10 bases and J 2 bases, leaving 13 bases between the germline ends. There are 13 residues in the CDR3. CDR1 is KGHDR and CDR2 is SFDVKD in the germline V gene. The CDR3 here is CATRDVSNTEAFF. The CDR3 DNA follows: TGTGCCACAAGAGACGTGTCCAACACTGAAGCTTTCTTT.

The rearrangement links TRBV9 to TRBJ1-2; possible D gene TRBD1, 5 bases. This CDR3 region has 11 residues. CDR1 is SGDLS, CDR2 YYNGEE, per germline. V was cut by 6 bases and J by 7 bases, with 10 bases left in between. In DNA form, the CDR3 reads TGTGCCAGCAAGGGGAGTGCTGGCTACACCTTC. This gives the protein CASKGSAGYTF. Using reference TRBV9 and TRBJ1-2 for the parts outside the CDR3, the full variable domain is DSGVTQTPKHLITATGQRVTLRCSPRSGDLSVYWYQQSLDQGLQFLIQYYNGEERAKGNILERFSAQQFPDLHSELNLSSLELGDSALYFCASKGSAGYTFGSGTRLTVV.

This clonotype was recorded many times. The genes are TRBV7-3 and TRBJ2-3; no firm D call. CDR1 and CDR2 (germline): SGHTA, FQGTGA. V was pared by 5 bases and J by 2 bases, with 8 bases between. This CDR3 has 13 residues. CDR3 protein: CASSPHNTDTQYF. In DNA form, the CDR3 reads TGTGCCAGCAGCCCCCATAACACAGATACGCAGTATTTT.

This clonotype was seen repeatedly, ten times or more. The rearrangement links TRBV6-2 or TRBV6-3 to TRBJ2-2, with D maybe TRBD2 (6 bases). Germline-derived CDR1 and CDR2 are MNHEY and SVGEGT. Trimming took 2 bases from V and 6 from J, leaving 7 bases between them. The CDR3 covers 13 residues. CDR3 nucleotide sequence: TGTGCCAGCAGTTACACGGGGGCCGGGGAGCTGTTTTTT. Encoded protein: CASSYTGAGELFF.

The chain has TRBV12-3 or TRBV12-4 and TRBJ1-2; D possibly corresponds to TRBD1 (5 bases). V gave up 5 bases and J gave up 7 bases, with 14 bases separating them. CDR3 length: 13 residues. CDR3 protein: CASSPPGRGGYTF. The CDR3 nucleotides read TGTGCCAGCAGTCCCCCAGGGAGGGGTGGCTACACCTTC.

This clonotype was observed a few times. The V gene is TRBV18, the J gene TRBJ2-7; D may be TRBD1 or TRBD2 (5 bases each). The V gene's germline CDR1 is KGHSH and CDR2 LQKENI. Trimming shortened V by 3 bases and J by 3 bases, and 12 bases separated the two germline ends. This CDR3 comprises 14 residues. The CDR3 protein is CASSPEGWVYEQYF. The CDR3, as DNA: TGTGCCAGCTCACCTGAGGGGTGGGTCTACGAGCAGTACTTC.

This clonotype was counted only a few times. This chain connects TRBV20-1 to TRBJ1-2; 9 nucleotides line up with TRBD1. V trimming: 6 bases; J trimming: 2 bases; junction bases outside the gene matches: 10. This CDR3 comprises 15 residues. The germline gives CDR1 DFQATT, CDR2 SNEGSKA (reference sequence). DNA for the CDR3: TGCAGTGCAAAACAACCCGGGACAGGGAACTATGGCTACACCTTC. Residues: CSAKQPGTGNYGYTF.

Many counts were recorded for this clonotype. V is TRBV11-1 and J is TRBJ1-2; the D is unclear. The CDR3 length is 13 residues. Looked up from germline, CDR1 is SGHAT and CDR2 is FQDESV (reference sequence). V was clipped by 3 bases and J by 2 bases, with 7 bases between them. The CDR3 bases are TGTGCCAGCAGCTTCAACACAAACTATGGCTACACCTTC. Its translation is CASSFNTNYGYTF.

Many counts were recorded for this clonotype. The chain carries TRBV6-2 or TRBV6-3 and TRBJ2-1; no definite D call. The V gene's germline CDR1 is MNHEY and CDR2 SVGEGT. The germline V and J ends were trimmed by 0 bases and 10 bases, with 13 bases remaining between them. The CDR3 spans 14 residues. The CDR3 protein is CASSYSILGWEQFF. The CDR3 nucleotides are TGTGCCAGCAGTTACTCGATTTTGGGGTGGGAGCAGTTCTTC.

This clonotype appeared many times. The chain has TRBV25-1 and TRBJ2-7; 8 bases are a match to TRBD2. The CDR3 totals 15 residues. Germline CDR1 MGHDK, CDR2 SYGVNS. The junction had 9 bases not matched to a gene; V was cut back by 4 bases and J by 4 bases. CDR3 residues: CASSASERERYEQYF. CDR3 DNA sequence: TGTGCCAGCAGTGCCTCGGAGCGGGAGAGGTACGAGCAGTACTTC.

As for this clonotype: A much larger clone differs from this one at a single base, so this may be a read error. The gene calls are TRBV30 and TRBJ2-1; D possibly corresponds to TRBD1 (7 bases). Germline loops: CDR1 GTSNPN, CDR2 SVGIG (reference sequence). The CDR3 length is 14 residues. The CDR3 here is CAWSAGQTYNGQFF. CDR3 coding DNA: TGTGCCTGGAGCGCGGGACAGACCTACAATGGGCAGTTCTTC.

This clonotype showed up many times. The V and J genes are TRBV15 and TRBJ1-4; TRBD1 agrees at 7 bases. The CDR3 has 16 residues. Trimming took 5 bases from V and 10 from J; bases not matched to a gene: 16. Germline-derived CDR1 and CDR2 are LNHNV and YYDKDF (reference sequence). The CDR3 DNA reads TGTGCCACCAGCGCGTTAGGCCGGGACAGCTTCGGAAAACTGTTTTTT. It specifies CATSALGRDSFGKLFF.

This clonotype was detected many times. CDR3 in DNA: TGTGCCAGCAGCGTAGGGACGGCCAGCGGGTGGAACACTGAAGCTTTCTTT. Translating it yields CASSVGTASGWNTEAFF. V gene TRBV9 combines with J gene TRBJ1-1; no firm D call. Germline values: CDR1 SGDLS, CDR2 YYNGEE. The CDR3 covers 17 residues. Between the trimmed V and J ends, which lost 0 bases and 1 base, there was a span of 16 bases. Drawing the rest from reference TRBV9 and TRBJ1-1, the complete variable domain is DSGVTQTPKHLITATGQRVTLRCSPRSGDLSVYWYQQSLDQGLQFLIQYYNGEERAKGNILERFSAQQFPDLHSELNLSSLELGDSALYFCASSVGTASGWNTEAFFGQGTRLTVV.

There are many counts of this clonotype. The J gene is TRBJ2-5, the V gene TRBV19; 7 positions match TRBD1. With V trimmed by 6 bases and J by 5 bases, 6 bases remained unmatched. This CDR3 spans 13 amino acids. Germline CDR1 and CDR2: LNHDA and SQIVND (reference sequence). CDR3 amino acids: CASRRQGQETQYF. The CDR3 region has the DNA TGTGCCAGTAGAAGACAGGGTCAGGAGACCCAGTACTTC.

This clonotype is medium-sized. The chain couples TRBV7-6 to TRBJ2-7; D is possibly TRBD1 (5 bases). Trimming took off 1 base at V and 7 bases at J, with 8 bases between the two ends. CDR1 SGHVS and CDR2 FNYEAQ come from the germline V gene. The CDR3 loop spans 12 amino acids. For the CDR3, the DNA is TGTGCCAGCAGCTTAGTCTCAGGGGAGCAGTACTTC. Translating it yields CASSLVSGEQYF. Looking up the rest from reference TRBV7-6 and TRBJ2-7 gives the full variable domain: GAGVSQSPRYKVTKRGQDVALRCDPISGHVSLYWYRQALGQGPEFLTYFNYEAQQDKSGLPNDRFSAERPEGSISTLTIQRTEQRDSAMYRCASSLVSGEQYFGPGTRLTVT.